These 4 T cell receptor beta chains came from one sample sequenced in a study of T cells after yellow fever vaccination. TCRdb re-derived calls from the 5' RACE reads in MiXCR, one entry per CDR3 protein. The sample contains tens of thousands of distinct CDR3 sequences, 6.5% to 8% of which appear only once. This sample comprised CD8+ T cells sorted from PBMCs, obtained 15 days after the yellow fever booster vaccination. These receptors originate from a young man who received the YFV17D yellow fever vaccine.

As regards this clonotype: Given a much more abundant clone one base away, this may be a read error. J is TRBJ2-7 and V is TRBV20-1, with D unclear. Trimming shortened V by 4 bases and J by 5 bases, and 12 bases separated the two germline ends. The V gene's germline CDR1 is DFQATT and CDR2 SNEGSKA (reference sequence). CDR3 size: 12 residues. This CDR3 is CSANPSINEQYF. The CDR3 DNA sequence: TGCAGTGCTAATCCGAGTATCAACGAGCAGTACTTC.

The J gene is TRBJ2-4, the V gene TRBV7-2; D not resolved. Trimming removed 4 bases at V and 5 bases at J, with 15 bases between. The CDR3 length is 15 residues. Germline V gene sequence: CDR1 SGHTA, CDR2 FQGNSA. CDR3 protein: CASSYWGSPQNIQYF. The CDR3 nucleotides read TGTGCCAGCAGCTATTGGGGTAGCCCACAAAACATTCAGTACTTC. Full variable domain (remainder filled in from reference TRBV7-2 and TRBJ2-4): GAGVSQSPSNKVTEKGKDVELRCDPISGHTALYWYRQSLGQGLEFLIYFQGNSAPDKSGLPSDRFSAERTGGSVSTLTIQRTQQEDSAVYLCASSYWGSPQNIQYFGAGTRLSVL.

This chain joins TRBV12-3 or TRBV12-4 and TRBJ2-3; TRBD2 matches 7 bases. V trimming: 8 bases; J trimming: 6 bases; junction bases outside the gene matches: 11. This CDR3 is built from 14 residues. The CDR3 DNA follows: TGTGCCAGCTCCCTACTAGCGCAAGCGGATACGCAGTATTTT. Translation: CASSLLAQADTQYF.

This rearrangement joins TRBV5-1 to TRBJ2-5, with 12 bases that match TRBD2. The length of the CDR3 is 15 residues. Germline V gene data show CDR1 as SGHRS and CDR2 as YFSETQ. With 3 bases clipped from V and 4 bases from J, the junction kept 4 bases outside the gene matches. CDR3 region: CASSYLAGGGETQYF. CDR3 nucleotide sequence: TGCGCCAGCAGCTACCTAGCGGGAGGGGGAGAGACCCAGTACTTC. Using reference TRBV5-1 and TRBJ2-5 for the parts outside the CDR3, the full variable domain is KAGVTQTPRYLIKTRGQQVTLSCSPISGHRSVSWYQQTPGQGLQFLFEYFSETQRNKGNFPGRFSGRQFSNSRSEMNVSTLELGDSALYLCASSYLAGGGETQYFGPGTRLLVL.